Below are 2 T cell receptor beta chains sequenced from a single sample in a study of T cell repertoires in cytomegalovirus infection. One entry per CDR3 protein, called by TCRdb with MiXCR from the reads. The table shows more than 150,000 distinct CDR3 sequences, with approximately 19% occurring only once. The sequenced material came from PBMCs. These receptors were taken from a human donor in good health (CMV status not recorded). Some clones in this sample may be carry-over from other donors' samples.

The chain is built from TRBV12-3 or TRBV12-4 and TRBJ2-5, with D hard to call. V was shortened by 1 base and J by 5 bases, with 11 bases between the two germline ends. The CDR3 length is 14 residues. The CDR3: CASSLEAVSETQYF. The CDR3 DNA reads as TGTGCCAGCAGTTTAGAGGCCGTCTCGGAGACCCAGTACTTC.

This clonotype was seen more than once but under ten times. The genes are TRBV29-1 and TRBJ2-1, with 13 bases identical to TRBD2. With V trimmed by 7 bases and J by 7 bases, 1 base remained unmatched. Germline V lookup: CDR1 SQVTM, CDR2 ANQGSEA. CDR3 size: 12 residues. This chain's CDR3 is CSGGLAGNEQFF. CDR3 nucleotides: TGCAGCGGGGGACTAGCGGGGAATGAGCAGTTCTTC.